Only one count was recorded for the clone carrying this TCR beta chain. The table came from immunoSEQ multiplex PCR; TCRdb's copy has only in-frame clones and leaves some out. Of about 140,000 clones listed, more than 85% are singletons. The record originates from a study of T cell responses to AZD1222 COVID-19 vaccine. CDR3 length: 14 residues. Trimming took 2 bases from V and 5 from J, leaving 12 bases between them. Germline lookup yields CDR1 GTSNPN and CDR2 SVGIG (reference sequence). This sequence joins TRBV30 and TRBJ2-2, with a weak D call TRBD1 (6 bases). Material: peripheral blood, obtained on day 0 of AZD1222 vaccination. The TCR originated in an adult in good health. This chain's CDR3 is CAWSLTGRTGELFF. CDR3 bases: TGTGCCTGGAGTTTAACAGGGCGGACCGGGGAGCTGTTTTTT.